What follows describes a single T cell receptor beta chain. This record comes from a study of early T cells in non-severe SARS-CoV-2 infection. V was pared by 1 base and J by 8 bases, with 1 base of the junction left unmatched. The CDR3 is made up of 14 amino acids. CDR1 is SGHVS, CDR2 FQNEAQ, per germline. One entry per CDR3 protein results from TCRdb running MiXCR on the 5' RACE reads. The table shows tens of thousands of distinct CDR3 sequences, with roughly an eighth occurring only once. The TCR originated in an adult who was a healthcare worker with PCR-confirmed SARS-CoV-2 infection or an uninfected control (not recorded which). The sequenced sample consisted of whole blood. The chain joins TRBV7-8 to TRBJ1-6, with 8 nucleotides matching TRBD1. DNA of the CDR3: TGTGCCAGCAGCTTAGGACAGGGGTATTCACCCCTCCACTTT. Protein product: CASSLGQGYSPLHF.